At least ten counts were recorded for the clone carrying this TCR beta chain. What it recognizes is unknown. The CDR3 extends 3 residues past the end of the read, so its final part is completed from the germline J gene. This sample is drawn from a study of T cell clonality in common variable immunodeficiency. General study results and limits: Fewer deletions and N-nucleotide insertions were reportedly seen in common variable immunodeficiency TCR beta sequences. T cell subpopulation sequencing would be needed to explain CVID clonality.

The protocol was immunoSEQ multiplex PCR, while the TCRdb copy is restricted to in-frame clones and leaves out a portion. This sample comprises about 44,000 clones, none seen once only. This CDR3 has 14 residues. Germline CDR1 and CDR2: MNHNS and SASEGT. Between the trimmed V and J ends, which lost 2 bases and 1 base, there was a span of 8 bases. The J gene is TRBJ2-5, the V gene TRBV6-1; unclear D gene. This clonotype originated in a person aged 18-70 years in good health. Source material: peripheral blood mononuclear cells. The CDR3 sequence is CASSEFHSQETQYF. The DNA read from the CDR3 is TGTGCCAGCAGTGAATTTCACAGCCAAGAGACC.